The rows below give T cell receptor beta chains drawn from one sample of a study of cytomegalovirus exposure and HLA in healthy donors. The assay was immunoSEQ multiplex PCR, and TCRdb's table has in-frame clones only and misses some. The sample includes about 150,000 clones, 80% to 85% of them seen just once. The material sequenced was PBMCs. The origin of the receptors is a male donor in good health and CMV-seronegative. Both conserved end residues are part of each CDR3. A D gene is named only where the DNA matches it firmly. Expanded clones are given a class, and other clones once, few, many or no size at all.

J gene,V gene,clone size,D gene,CDR3 DNA,CDR3 protein
TRBJ1-2,TRBV19,.,TRBD1,TGTGCCAGTAGTATCGACAGGGAGAACTATGGCTACACCTTC,CASSIDRENYGYTF
TRBJ2-4,TRBV4-2,few,TRBD2,TGTGCCAGCAGCCAATCCGGGACTAGCGGGGTATACATTCAGTACTTC,CASSQSGTSGVYIQYF
TRBJ2-5,TRBV4-1,.,TRBD2,TGCGCCAGCAGCCAAACGGGACTAGCGGGGCCCCAAGAGACCCAGTACTTC,CASSQTGLAGPQETQYF
TRBJ2-3,TRBV5-4,.,TRBD1,TGTGCCAGCAGCGACCTTTTGGGACAGGGGGTGTTGACAGATACGCAGTATTTT,CASSDLLGQGVLTDTQYF
TRBJ2-1,TRBV5-4,once,TRBD2,TGTGCCAGCAGCTCGACTAGCGGGGGGCCCGATGAGCAGTTCTTC,CASSSTSGGPDEQFF
TRBJ2-3,TRBV10-3,.,.,TGTGCCATCAGCGCAGGGAACACAGATACGCAGTATTTT,CAISAGNTDTQYF
TRBJ1-4,TRBV9,.,.,TGTGCCAGCAGCGCAGACAGTGCTAATGAAAAACTGTTTTTT,CASSADSANEKLFF
TRBJ1-1,TRBV2,.,.,TGTGCCAGCAGTGTGAGGGTTACGGGGTACACTGAAGCTTTCTTT,CASSVRVTGYTEAFF
TRBJ1-2,TRBV9,.,.,TGTGCCAGCAGCGCATCATTACAGAGTAACTATGGCTACACCTTC,CASSASLQSNYGYTF
TRBJ1-4,TRBV19,.,TRBD1,TGTGCCAGCCGGACAGGGCTTGAAAAACTGTTTTTT,CASRTGLEKLFF
TRBJ2-7,TRBV30,.,.,TGTGCCTGCGCAGCGACGGCCTACGAGCAGTACTTC,CACAATAYEQYF
TRBJ2-1,TRBV15,once,TRBD1,TGTGCCACTAGGACAGGGCTCTACAATGAGCAGTTCTTC,CATRTGLYNEQFF
TRBJ2-1,TRBV30,few,.,TGTGCCTGGAGTGTACTTTCTTCTAGCAATGAGCAGTTCTTC,CAWSVLSSSNEQFF
TRBJ1-5,TRBV28,.,.,TGTGCCAGCAGTGTCCGGGACTATAGCAATCAGCCCCAGCATTTT,CASSVRDYSNQPQHF
TRBJ1-6,TRBV27,.,.,TGTGCCAGCAGTCTCCGGACAGCCTCACCCCTCCACTTT,CASSLRTASPLHF
TRBJ2-1,TRBV19,.,TRBD2,TGTGCCAGTAAGGCGGGAGGGTTGAATGAGCAGTTCTTC,CASKAGGLNEQFF
TRBJ2-7,TRBV4-3,.,.,TGCGCCAGCAGCCAAGAGAGGGACAACTACGAGCAGTACTTC,CASSQERDNYEQYF
TRBJ2-5,TRBV6-5,.,.,TGTGCCAGCAGGCAAGCTACAGGTCTCCAAGAGACCCAGTACTTC,CASRQATGLQETQYF
TRBJ1-5,TRBV6-1,.,TRBD1,TGTGCCAGCAGTGAGGGACAGGGGGCCCCCATTAGTCAGCCCCAGCATTTT,CASSEGQGAPISQPQHF
TRBJ2-7,TRBV6-5,once,TRBD1,TGTGCCAGCAGTTACGGGCCGGGACAGAGCTACGAGCAGTACTTC,CASSYGPGQSYEQYF
TRBJ2-2,TRBV7-2,.,.,TGTGCCAGCAGCTTCGAGCCCCCCGGGGAGCTGTTTTTT,CASSFEPPGELFF
TRBJ2-3,TRBV14,.,.,TGTGCCAGCAACCCTCTAGGCACAGATACGCAGTATTTT,CASNPLGTDTQYF
TRBJ1-5,TRBV7-3,.,.,TGTGCCAGCAGCTCACTTTCATCCCGGGAGGGGAAGGGAGGCAATCAGCCCCAGCATTTT,CASSSLSSREGKGGNQPQHF
TRBJ2-7,TRBV6-5,.,.,TGTGCCAGCAGAGCCGCCGCGGGACCAAGCTACGAGCAGTACTTC,CASRAAAGPSYEQYF
TRBJ1-2,TRBV5-6,.,.,TGTGCCAGCAGCTTGGGACAGAGTAACTATGGCTACACCTTC,CASSLGQSNYGYTF
TRBJ2-1,TRBV5-1,.,TRBD1,TGCGCCAGCAGCTTCGCCGGGACAGCTCTTTACAATGAGCAGTTCTTC,CASSFAGTALYNEQFF